This T cell receptor (beta chain) was identified during a study of cytomegalovirus exposure and HLA in healthy donors. With 60 Vbeta and 13 Jbeta primers, the PCR was carried out. Sequencing was performed with immunoSEQ multiplex PCR; in TCRdb, only in-frame clones are kept and a portion is missing. The sample has 75,000 to 100,000 clones; approximately 72% are singletons. Germline V gene sequence: CDR1 LNHNV, CDR2 YYDKDF (reference sequence). The CDR3 is 15 amino acids. J was trimmed by 6 bases and V by 1 base; bases with no gene match: 3. This sequence was found in a woman between 65 and 79 years old in good health and CMV-seropositive. J is TRBJ1-5 and V is TRBV15, with 10 bases that match TRBD1. Sequenced sample: PBMCs. The chain's CDR3 is CATSRAGTGVQPQHF. The CDR3 region has the DNA TGTGCCACCAGCAGAGCGGGGACAGGGGTTCAGCCCCAGCATTTT. The variable domain in full, completed from reference TRBV15 and TRBJ1-5, reads DAMVIQNPRYQVTQFGKPVTLSCSQTLNHNVMYWYQQKSSQAPKLLFHYYDKDFNNEADTPDNFQSRRPNTSFCFLDIRSPGLGDTAMYLCATSRAGTGVQPQHFGDGTRLSIL.